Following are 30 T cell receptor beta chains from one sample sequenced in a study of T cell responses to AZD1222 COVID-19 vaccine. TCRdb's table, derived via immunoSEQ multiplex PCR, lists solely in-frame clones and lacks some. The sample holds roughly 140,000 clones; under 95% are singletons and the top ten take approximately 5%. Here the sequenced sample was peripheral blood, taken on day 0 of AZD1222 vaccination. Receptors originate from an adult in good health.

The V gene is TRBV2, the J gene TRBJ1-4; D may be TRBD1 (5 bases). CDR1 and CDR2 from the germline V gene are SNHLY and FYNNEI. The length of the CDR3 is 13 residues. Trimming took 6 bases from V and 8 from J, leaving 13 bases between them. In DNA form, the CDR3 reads TGTGCCAGCAGGGACTTGGGGCGAGAAAAACTGTTTTTT. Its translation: CASRDLGREKLFF. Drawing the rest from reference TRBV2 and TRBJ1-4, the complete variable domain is EPEVTQTPSHQVTQMGQEVILRCVPISNHLYFYWYRQILGQKVEFLVSFYNNEISEKSEIFDDQFSVERPDGSNFTLKIRSTKLEDSAMYFCASRDLGREKLFFGSGTQLSVL.

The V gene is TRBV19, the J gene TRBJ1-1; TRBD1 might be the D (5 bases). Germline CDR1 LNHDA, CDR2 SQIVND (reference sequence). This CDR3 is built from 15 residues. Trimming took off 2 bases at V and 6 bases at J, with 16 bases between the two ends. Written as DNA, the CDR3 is TGTGCCAGTAGTATAATCTATACCTCGGGGGCTGAAGCTTTCTTT. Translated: CASSIIYTSGAEAFF.

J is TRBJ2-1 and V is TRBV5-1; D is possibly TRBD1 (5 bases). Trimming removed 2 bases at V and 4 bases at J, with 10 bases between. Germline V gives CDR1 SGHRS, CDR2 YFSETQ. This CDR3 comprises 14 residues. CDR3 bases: TGCGCCAGCAGCTTCTTGGACAAGTACAATGAGCAGTTCTTC. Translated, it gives CASSFLDKYNEQFF.

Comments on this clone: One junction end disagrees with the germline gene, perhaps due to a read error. CDR3 DNA: TGCGCCAGCAGCTTAGATACTAGCGGGAGTAGGTACGAGCAGTACTTC. Translated: CASSLDTSGSRYEQYF. The V gene is TRBV7-2, the J gene TRBJ2-7; TRBD2 agrees at 11 bases. The CDR3 is 16 amino acids. Germline V gene lookup returns CDR1 SGHTA and CDR2 FQGNSA.

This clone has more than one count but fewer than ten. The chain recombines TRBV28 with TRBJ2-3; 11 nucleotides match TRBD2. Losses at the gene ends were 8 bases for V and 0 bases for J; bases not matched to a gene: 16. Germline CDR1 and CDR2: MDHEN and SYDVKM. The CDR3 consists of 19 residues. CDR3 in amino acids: CASSPLVPGLAESTDTQYF. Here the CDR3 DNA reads TGTGCCAGCTCCCCTCTGGTCCCGGGACTAGCGGAAAGCACAGATACGCAGTATTTT.

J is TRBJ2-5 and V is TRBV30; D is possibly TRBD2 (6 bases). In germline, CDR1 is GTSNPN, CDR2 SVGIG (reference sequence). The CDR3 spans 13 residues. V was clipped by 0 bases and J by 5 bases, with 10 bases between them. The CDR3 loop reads CAWSVVEGETQYF. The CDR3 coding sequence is TGTGCCTGGAGTGTAGTGGAGGGGGAGACCCAGTACTTC.

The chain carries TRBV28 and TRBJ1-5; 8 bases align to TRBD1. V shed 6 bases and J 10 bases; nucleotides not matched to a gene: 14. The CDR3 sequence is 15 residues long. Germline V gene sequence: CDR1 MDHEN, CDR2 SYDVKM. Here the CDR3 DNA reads TGTGCCAGCAGCTCTCCGGGACAGGCCCTTATCCCCCAGCATTTT. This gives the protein CASSSPGQALIPQHF.

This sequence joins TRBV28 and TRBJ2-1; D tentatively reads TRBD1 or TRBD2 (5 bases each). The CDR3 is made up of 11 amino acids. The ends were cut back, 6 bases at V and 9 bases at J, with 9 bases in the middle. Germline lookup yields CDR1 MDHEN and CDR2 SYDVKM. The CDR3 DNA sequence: TGTGCCAGCAGGCTTGGGGGTGAGCAGTTCTTC. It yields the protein CASRLGGEQFF.

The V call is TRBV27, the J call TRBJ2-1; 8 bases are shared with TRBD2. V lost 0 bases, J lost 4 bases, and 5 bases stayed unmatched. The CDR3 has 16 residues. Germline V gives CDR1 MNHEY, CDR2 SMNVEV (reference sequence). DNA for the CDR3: TGTGCCAGCAGTTTATCTGGTAGCGGGATATACAATGAGCAGTTCTTC. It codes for CASSLSGSGIYNEQFF.

CDR3 loop: CASSKVPSCLAGTYEQYF. The CDR3 DNA reads TGTGCCAGCAGCAAAGTGCCTTCTTGTCTAGCGGGAACCTACGAGCAGTACTTC. The chain has TRBV21-1 and TRBJ2-7; the table's D call TRBD2 went unverified against the DNA. TRBV21-1 is a pseudogene locus. CDR3 length: 18 amino acids.

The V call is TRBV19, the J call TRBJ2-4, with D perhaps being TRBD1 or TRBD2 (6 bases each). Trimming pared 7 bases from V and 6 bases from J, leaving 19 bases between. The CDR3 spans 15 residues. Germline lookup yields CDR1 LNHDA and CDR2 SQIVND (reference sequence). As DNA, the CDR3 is TGTGCCAGTACCGGAGGGGGTGGAGGAAGAAACATTCAGTACTTC. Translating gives CASTGGGGGRNIQYF.

CDR3 in amino acids: CASSLQALNTEAFF. The CDR3 DNA follows: TGTGCCAGCAGCCTTCAGGCCCTGAACACTGAAGCTTTCTTT. The chain couples TRBV7-2 to TRBJ1-1; D call uncertain. V lost 5 bases and J 0 bases, leaving 10 bases between the germline ends. This CDR3 has 14 residues. From germline, CDR1 is SGHTA and CDR2 FQGNSA.

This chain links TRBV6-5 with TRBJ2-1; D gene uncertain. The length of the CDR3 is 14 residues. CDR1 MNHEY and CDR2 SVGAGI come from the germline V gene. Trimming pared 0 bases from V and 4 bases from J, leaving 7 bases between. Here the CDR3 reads CASSYSNRYNEQFF. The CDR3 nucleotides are TGTGCCAGCAGTTACTCGAATAGGTACAATGAGCAGTTCTTC.

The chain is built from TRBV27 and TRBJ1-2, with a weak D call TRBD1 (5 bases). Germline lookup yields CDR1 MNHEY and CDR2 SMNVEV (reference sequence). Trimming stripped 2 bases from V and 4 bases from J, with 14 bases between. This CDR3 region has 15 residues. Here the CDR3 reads CASSLEGRFGYGYTF. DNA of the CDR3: TGTGCCAGCAGTTTAGAGGGACGGTTCGGCTATGGCTACACCTTC.

The CDR3 sequence is CATSRDRAQPQHF. Written as DNA, the CDR3 is TGTGCCACCAGCAGAGATAGGGCCCAGCCCCAGCATTTT. The V call is TRBV15, the J call TRBJ1-5; no clear D gene. The CDR3 totals 13 residues. The germline CDR1 and CDR2 sequences are LNHNV and YYDKDF (reference sequence). With 0 bases removed from V and 7 bases from J, the gap between germline ends came to 7 bases.

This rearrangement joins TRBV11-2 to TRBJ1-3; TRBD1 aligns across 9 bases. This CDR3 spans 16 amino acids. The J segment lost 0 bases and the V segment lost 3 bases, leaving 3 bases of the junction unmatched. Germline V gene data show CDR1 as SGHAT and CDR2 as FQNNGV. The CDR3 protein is CASSFTGGSSGNTIYF. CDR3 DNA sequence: TGTGCCAGCAGCTTTACAGGGGGCTCCTCTGGAAACACCATATATTTT.

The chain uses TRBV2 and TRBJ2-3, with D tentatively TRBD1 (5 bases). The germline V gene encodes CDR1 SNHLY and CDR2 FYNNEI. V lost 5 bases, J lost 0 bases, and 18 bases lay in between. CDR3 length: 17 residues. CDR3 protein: CASSWELGRPSTDTQYF. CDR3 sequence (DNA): TGTGCCAGCAGTTGGGAATTGGGGCGGCCTAGCACAGATACGCAGTATTTT.

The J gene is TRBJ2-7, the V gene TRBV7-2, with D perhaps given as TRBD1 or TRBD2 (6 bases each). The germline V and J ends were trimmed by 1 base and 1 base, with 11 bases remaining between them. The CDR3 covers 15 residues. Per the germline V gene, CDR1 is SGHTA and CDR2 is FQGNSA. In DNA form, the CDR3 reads TGTGCCAGCAGCTTAGATCGGGGGCTGTCCTACGAGCAGTACTTC. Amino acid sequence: CASSLDRGLSYEQYF. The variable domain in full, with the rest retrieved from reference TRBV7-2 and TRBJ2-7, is GAGVSQSPSNKVTEKGKDVELRCDPISGHTALYWYRQSLGQGLEFLIYFQGNSAPDKSGLPSDRFSAERTGGSVSTLTIQRTQQEDSAVYLCASSLDRGLSYEQYFGPGTRLTVT.

CDR3 sequence: CASSLGVKETQYF. The CDR3 DNA reads TGTGCCAGCAGCCTCGGGGTCAAAGAGACCCAGTACTTC. This chain uses TRBV2 with TRBJ2-5, with a tentative D call TRBD2 (5 bases). The V end was cut by 6 bases, the J end by 3 bases, with 11 bases between. The CDR3 sequence is 13 residues long. Germline CDR1 reads SNHLY; CDR2 reads FYNNEI.

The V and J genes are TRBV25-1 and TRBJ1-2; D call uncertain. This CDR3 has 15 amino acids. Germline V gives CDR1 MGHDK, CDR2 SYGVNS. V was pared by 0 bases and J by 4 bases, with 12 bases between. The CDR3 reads CASSEYMGSTYGYTF. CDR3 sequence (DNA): TGTGCCAGCAGTGAATACATGGGCAGCACCTATGGCTACACCTTC.

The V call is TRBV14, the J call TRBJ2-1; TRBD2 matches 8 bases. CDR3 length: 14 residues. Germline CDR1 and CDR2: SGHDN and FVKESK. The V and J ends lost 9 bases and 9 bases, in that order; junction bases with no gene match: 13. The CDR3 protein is CASQRNTGGGEQFF. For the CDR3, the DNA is TGTGCCAGTCAGAGAAATACGGGAGGGGGTGAGCAGTTCTTC. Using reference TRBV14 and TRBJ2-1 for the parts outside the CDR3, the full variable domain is EAGVTQFPSHSVIEKGQTVTLRCDPISGHDNLYWYRRVMGKEIKFLLHFVKESKQDESGMPNNRFLAERTGGTYSTLKVQPAELEDSGVYFCASQRNTGGGEQFFGPGTRLTVL.

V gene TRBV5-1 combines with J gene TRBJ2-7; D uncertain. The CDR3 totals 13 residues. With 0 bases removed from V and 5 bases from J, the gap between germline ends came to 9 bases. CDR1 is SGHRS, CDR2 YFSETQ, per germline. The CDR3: CASSLVGVHEQYF. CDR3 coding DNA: TGCGCCAGCAGCTTGGTTGGGGTTCACGAGCAGTACTTC. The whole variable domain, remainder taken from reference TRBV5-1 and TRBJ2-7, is KAGVTQTPRYLIKTRGQQVTLSCSPISGHRSVSWYQQTPGQGLQFLFEYFSETQRNKGNFPGRFSGRQFSNSRSEMNVSTLELGDSALYLCASSLVGVHEQYFGPGTRLTVT.

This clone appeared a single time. The CDR3 loop reads CASSLYPGLSYEQYF. CDR3 sequence (DNA): TGTGCCAGCAGCTTATATCCCGGGCTATCCTACGAGCAGTACTTC. The chain has TRBV7-8 and TRBJ2-7; D remains ambiguous. V shed 2 bases and J shed 1 base, with 12 bases lying between them. Germline-derived CDR1 and CDR2 are SGHVS and FQNEAQ. The CDR3 has 15 amino acids.

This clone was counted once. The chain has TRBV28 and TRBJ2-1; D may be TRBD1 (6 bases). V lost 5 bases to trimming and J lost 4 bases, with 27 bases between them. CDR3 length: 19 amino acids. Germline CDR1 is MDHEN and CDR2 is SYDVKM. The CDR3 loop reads CASSPLGMDSPLLYNEQFF. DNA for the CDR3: TGTGCCAGCAGTCCTTTGGGGATGGACAGCCCACTCTTATACAATGAGCAGTTCTTC. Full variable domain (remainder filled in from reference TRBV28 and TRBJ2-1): DVKVTQSSRYLVKRTGEKVFLECVQDMDHENMFWYRQDPGLGLRLIYFSYDVKMKEKGDIPEGYSVSREKKERFSLILESASTNQTSMYLCASSPLGMDSPLLYNEQFFGPGTRLTVL.

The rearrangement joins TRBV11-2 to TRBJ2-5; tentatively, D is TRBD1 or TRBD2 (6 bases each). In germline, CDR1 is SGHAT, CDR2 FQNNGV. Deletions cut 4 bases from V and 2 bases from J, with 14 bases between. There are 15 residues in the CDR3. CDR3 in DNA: TGTGCCAGCAGCTCCCCGAGAGGGGGGCAAGAGACCCAGTACTTC. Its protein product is CASSSPRGGQETQYF.

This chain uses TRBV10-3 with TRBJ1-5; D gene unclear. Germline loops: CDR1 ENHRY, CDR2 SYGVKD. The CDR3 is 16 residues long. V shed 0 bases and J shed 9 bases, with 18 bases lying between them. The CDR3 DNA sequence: TGTGCCATCAGTGAGTCGAGGAACAGCCTTGACTTGCCCCAGCATTTT. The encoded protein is CAISESRNSLDLPQHF.

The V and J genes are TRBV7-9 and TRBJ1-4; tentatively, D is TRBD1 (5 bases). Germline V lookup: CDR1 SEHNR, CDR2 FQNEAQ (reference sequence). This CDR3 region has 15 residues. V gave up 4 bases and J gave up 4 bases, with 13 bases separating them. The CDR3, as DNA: TGTGCCAGCAGCTCATCGGGACGGTTTAATGAAAAACTGTTTTTT. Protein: CASSSSGRFNEKLFF. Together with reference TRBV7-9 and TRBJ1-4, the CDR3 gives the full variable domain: DTGVSQNPRHKITKRGQNVTFRCDPISEHNRLYWYRQTLGQGPEFLTYFQNEAQLEKSRLLSDRFSAERPKGSFSTLEIQRTEQGDSAMYLCASSSSGRFNEKLFFGSGTQLSVL.

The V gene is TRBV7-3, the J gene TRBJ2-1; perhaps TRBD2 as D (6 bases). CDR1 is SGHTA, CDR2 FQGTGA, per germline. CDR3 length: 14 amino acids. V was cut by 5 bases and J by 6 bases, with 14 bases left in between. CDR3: CASSPGVGGNEQFF. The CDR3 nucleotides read TGTGCCAGCAGCCCCGGGGTGGGAGGCAATGAGCAGTTCTTC.

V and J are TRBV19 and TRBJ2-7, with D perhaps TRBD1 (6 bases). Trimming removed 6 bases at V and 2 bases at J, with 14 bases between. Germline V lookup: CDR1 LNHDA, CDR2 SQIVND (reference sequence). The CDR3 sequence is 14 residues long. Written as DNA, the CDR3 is TGTGCCAGTAGCGTTTCGGACAGAACCTACGAGCAGTACTTC. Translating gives CASSVSDRTYEQYF.

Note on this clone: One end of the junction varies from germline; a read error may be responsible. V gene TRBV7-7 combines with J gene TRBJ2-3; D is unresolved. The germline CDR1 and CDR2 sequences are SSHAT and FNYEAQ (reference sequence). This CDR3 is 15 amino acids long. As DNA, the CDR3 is TGTGCTAGCAGCTTATTCGGTGGCGGCACAGATACGCAGTATTTT. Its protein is CASSLFGGGTDTQYF. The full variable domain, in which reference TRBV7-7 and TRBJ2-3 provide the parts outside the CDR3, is GAGVSQSPRYKVTKRGQDVTLRCDPISSHATLYWYQQALGQGPEFLTYFNYEAQPDKSGLPSDRFSAERPEGSISTLTIQRTEQRDSAMYRCASSLFGGGTDTQYFGPGTRLTVL.